This T cell receptor (beta chain) comes out of a study of a mutant IDH1 vaccine in newly diagnosed glioma. Study-wide results and limits: Apparently, pseudoprogression bore no relation to changes among the top peripheral T cell clonotypes.

The time point denotes: week 47, end of study. Every vaccination contained 300 ug of the mutant IDH1 20-mer peptide and was paired with topical imiquimod. Across weeks 1, 3, 5, 7, 11, 15, 19 and 23, patients received a vaccination each time, eight in all. In regard to this clone: Its specificity is unknown.

Measured with immunoSEQ multiplex PCR; TCRdb has only the in-frame clones, and not every one. The sample has 55,000 to 65,000 clones; over 70% are singletons. The CDR3 spans 14 residues. Losses at the gene ends were 6 bases for V and 1 base for J; bases not matched to a gene: 5. The germline gives CDR1 SNHLY, CDR2 FYNNEI. V is TRBV2 and J is TRBJ2-7, with 8 bases aligning to TRBD1. The TCR sequence derives from a man aged 50-59 years with glioma. The sequenced sample was PBMCs, obtained from a glioma patient whose treatment included an IDH1 peptide vaccine. The CDR3 bases are TGTGCCAGCAGGGACGGACAGGGTTCCTACGAGCAGTACTTC. The encoded protein is CASRDGQGSYEQYF.